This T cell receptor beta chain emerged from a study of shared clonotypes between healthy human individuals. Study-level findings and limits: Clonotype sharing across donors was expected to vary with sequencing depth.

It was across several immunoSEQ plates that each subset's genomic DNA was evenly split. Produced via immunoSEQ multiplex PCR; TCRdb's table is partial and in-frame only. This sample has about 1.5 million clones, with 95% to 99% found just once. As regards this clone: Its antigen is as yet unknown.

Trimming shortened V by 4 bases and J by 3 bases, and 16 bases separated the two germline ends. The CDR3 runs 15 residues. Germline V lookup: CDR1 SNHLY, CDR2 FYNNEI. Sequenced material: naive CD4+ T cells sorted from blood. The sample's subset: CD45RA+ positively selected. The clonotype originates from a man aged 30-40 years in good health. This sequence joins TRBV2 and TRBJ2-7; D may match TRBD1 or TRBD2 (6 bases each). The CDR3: CASSVQGGQGYEQYF. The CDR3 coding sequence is TGTGCCAGCAGTGTGCAAGGGGGGCAGGGCTACGAGCAGTACTTC.